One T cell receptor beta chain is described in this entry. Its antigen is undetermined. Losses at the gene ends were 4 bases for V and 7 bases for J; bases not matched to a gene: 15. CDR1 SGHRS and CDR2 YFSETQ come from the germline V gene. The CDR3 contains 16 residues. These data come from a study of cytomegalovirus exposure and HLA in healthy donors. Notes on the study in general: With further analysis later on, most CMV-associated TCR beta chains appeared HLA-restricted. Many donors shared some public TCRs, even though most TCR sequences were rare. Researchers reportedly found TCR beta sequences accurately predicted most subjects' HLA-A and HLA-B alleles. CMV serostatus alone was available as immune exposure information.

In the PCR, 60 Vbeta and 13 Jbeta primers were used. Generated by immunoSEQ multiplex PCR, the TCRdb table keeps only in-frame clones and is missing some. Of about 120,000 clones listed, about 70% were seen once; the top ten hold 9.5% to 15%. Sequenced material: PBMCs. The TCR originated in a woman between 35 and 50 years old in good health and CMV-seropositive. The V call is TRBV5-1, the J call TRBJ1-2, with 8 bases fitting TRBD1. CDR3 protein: CASSGIVSGGVGGYTF. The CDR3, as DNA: TGCGCCAGCAGCGGCATAGTATCAGGGGGCGTTGGTGGCTACACCTTC.